This entry lists 4 T cell receptor beta chains sequenced from one sample in a study of T cell clones after liver transplantation (dated by TCRdb to the late 2010s). The library came from the immunoSEQ multiplex PCR assay. Imported from immuneACCESS, the table was reduced by TCRdb to in-frame sequences with V and J called. These copies leave out some clones; in studies compared against another copy, an unresolved V gene accounts for under half, and the cause of the remainder is not known. For this sample there are 55,000 to 70,000 clones; about 92% appear just once. The ten largest clones capture 0.95% to 1% of the sample. Source: CD4+ T cells from blood, taken roughly 25 months after liver transplant. These receptors were taken from a human patient who received a liver transplant. Because of the transplant, the T cells may be the graft donor's rather than the patient's own.

The chain has TRBV5-8 and TRBJ2-3; TRBD1 or TRBD2 may be the D gene (6 bases each). The CDR3 sequence is 15 residues long. CDR1 SGHTS and CDR2 YDEGEE come from the germline V gene. V lost 4 bases to trimming and J lost 5 bases, with 17 bases between them. The CDR3 DNA follows: TGTGCCAGCAGCCAGGAAGGGGGGTATGAAGATACGCAGTATTTT. Translation gives CASSQEGGYEDTQYF. Full variable domain (outside the CDR3, taken from reference TRBV5-8 and TRBJ2-3): EAGVTQSPTHLIKTRGQQATLRCSPISGHTSVYWYQQALGLGLQFLLWYDEGEERNRGNFPPRFSGRQFPNYSSELNVNALELEDSALYLCASSQEGGYEDTQYFGPGTRLTVL.

CDR3 nucleotide sequence: TGTGCCAGTAGTATGGGGGCTGGCTACACCTTC. Translating gives CASSMGAGYTF. J is TRBJ1-2 and V is TRBV19; D possibly corresponds to TRBD1 (6 bases). Germline V lookup: CDR1 LNHDA, CDR2 SQIVND (reference sequence). V lost 3 bases, J lost 7 bases, and 6 bases lay in between. The CDR3 is made up of 11 amino acids. The full variable domain, rest sourced from reference TRBV19 and TRBJ1-2, is DGGITQSPKYLFRKEGQNVTLSCEQNLNHDAMYWYRQDPGQGLRLIYYSQIVNDFQKGDIAEGYSVSREKKESFPLTVTSAQKNPTAFYLCASSMGAGYTFGSGTRLTVV.

This clone was recorded once. The J gene is TRBJ2-7, the V gene TRBV5-1; 8 nucleotides match TRBD1. CDR3 size: 14 residues. CDR1 SGHRS and CDR2 YFSETQ come from the germline V gene. V trimming: 1 base; J trimming: 2 bases; junction bases outside the gene matches: 2. The CDR3 reads CASSLQGATYEQYF. CDR3 bases: TGCGCCAGCAGCTTGCAGGGGGCCACCTACGAGCAGTACTTC.

V gene TRBV11-3 combines with J gene TRBJ2-7, with D perhaps TRBD2 (5 bases). The CDR3 contains 13 residues. The ends were cut back, 4 bases at V and 3 bases at J, with 10 bases in the middle. Germline V CDR1 and CDR2: SGHNT, YENEEA. The CDR3 sequence is CASSSAGLYEQYF. The CDR3 nucleotides read TGTGCCAGCAGCTCGGCCGGACTCTACGAGCAGTACTTC.